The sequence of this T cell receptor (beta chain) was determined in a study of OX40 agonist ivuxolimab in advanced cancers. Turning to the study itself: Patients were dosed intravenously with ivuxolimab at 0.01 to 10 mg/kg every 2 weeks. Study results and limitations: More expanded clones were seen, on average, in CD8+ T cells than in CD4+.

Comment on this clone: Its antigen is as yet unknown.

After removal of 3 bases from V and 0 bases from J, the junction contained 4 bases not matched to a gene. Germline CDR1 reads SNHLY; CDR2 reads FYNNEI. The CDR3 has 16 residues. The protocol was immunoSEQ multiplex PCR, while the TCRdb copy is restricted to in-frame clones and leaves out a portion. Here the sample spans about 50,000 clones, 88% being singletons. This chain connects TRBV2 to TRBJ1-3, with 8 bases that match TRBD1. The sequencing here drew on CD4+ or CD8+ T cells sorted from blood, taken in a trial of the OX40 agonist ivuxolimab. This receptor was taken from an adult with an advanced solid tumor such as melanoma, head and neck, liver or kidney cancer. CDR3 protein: CASSERDRTSGNTIYF. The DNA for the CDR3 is TGTGCCAGCAGTGAGCGGGACAGGACCTCTGGAAACACCATATATTTT.